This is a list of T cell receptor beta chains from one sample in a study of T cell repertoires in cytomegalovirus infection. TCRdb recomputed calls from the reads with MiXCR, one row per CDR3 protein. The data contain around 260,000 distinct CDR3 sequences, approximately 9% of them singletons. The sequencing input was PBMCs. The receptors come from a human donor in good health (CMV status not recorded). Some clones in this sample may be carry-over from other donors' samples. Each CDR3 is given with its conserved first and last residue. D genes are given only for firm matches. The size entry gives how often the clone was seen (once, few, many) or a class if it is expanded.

CASRRGTTVGMNTEAFF | TGTGCCAGCAGACGTGGGACTACTGTAGGGATGAACACTGAAGCTTTCTTT | TRBJ1-1 | many | 17 | TRBV6-2/TRBV6-3 | -
CASRPGQGAGNYGYTF | TGTGCCAGCAGACCGGGACAGGGGGCAGGAAACTATGGCTACACCTTC | TRBJ1-2 | many | 16 | TRBV25-1 | TRBD1
CASSSQRTGTSGNIQYF | TGTGCCAGCAGCTCCCAGCGGACAGGGACGAGCGGAAACATTCAGTACTTC | TRBJ2-4 | many | 17 | TRBV7-2 | TRBD1
CASSSGPATNEKLFF | TGTGCCAGCAGCTCGGGACCGGCAACTAATGAAAAACTGTTTTTT | TRBJ1-4 | many | 15 | TRBV7-2 | -
CASQVPPRPEAFF | TGTGCCAGCCAAGTCCCCCCTCGACCTGAAGCTTTCTTT | TRBJ1-1 | many | 13 | TRBV6-2/TRBV6-3 | -
CASSSVGTGVYEQYF | TGTGCCAGCAGCTCAGTAGGGACAGGGGTCTACGAGCAGTACTTC | TRBJ2-7 | many | 15 | TRBV28 | TRBD1
CLTGTSNNNEQFF | TGCTTGACCGGGACTAGCAATAACAATGAGCAGTTCTTC | TRBJ2-1 | once | 13 | TRBV27 | TRBD2
CASSLLAGRQETQYF | TGTGCCAGCAGCCTCTTGGCGGGGAGGCAAGAGACCCAGTACTTC | TRBJ2-5 | many | 15 | TRBV7-2 | -
CASSQDWDRGFDNTGELFF | TGCGCCAGCAGCCAAGATTGGGACAGGGGGTTCGATAACACCGGGGAGCTGTTTTTT | TRBJ2-2 | many | 19 | TRBV4-3 | TRBD1
CASSLGQGMFEKLFF | TGTGCCAGCAGTTTAGGGCAGGGGATGTTTGAAAAACTGTTTTTT | TRBJ1-4 | many | 15 | TRBV12-3/TRBV12-4 | -
CASTLWGKGKQPQHF | TGTGCCAGCACCCTATGGGGGAAGGGAAAGCAGCCCCAGCATTTT | TRBJ1-5 | many | 15 | TRBV12-3/TRBV12-4 | -